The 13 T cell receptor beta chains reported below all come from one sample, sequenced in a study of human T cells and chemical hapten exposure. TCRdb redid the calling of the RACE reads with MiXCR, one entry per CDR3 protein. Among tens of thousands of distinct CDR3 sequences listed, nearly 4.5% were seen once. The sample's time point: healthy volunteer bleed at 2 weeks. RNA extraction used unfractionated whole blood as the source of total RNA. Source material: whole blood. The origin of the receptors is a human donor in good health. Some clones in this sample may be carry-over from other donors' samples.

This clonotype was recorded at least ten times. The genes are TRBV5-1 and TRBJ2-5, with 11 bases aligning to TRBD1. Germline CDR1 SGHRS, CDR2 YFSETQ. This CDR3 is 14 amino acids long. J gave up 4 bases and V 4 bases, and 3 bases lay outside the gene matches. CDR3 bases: TGCGCCAGCAGCCCGGGACAGGGGGTAGAGACCCAGTACTTC. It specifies CASSPGQGVETQYF.

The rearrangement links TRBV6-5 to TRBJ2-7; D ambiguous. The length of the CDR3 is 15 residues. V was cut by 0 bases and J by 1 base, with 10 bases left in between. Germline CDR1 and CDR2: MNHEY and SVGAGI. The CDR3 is CASSYSVLGSYEQYF. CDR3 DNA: TGTGCCAGCAGTTACTCCGTATTGGGGTCCTACGAGCAGTACTTC.

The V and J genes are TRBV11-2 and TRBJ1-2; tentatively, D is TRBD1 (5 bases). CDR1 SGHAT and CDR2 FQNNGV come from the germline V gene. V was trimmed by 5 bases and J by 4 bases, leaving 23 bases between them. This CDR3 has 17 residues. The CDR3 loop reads CASSRLGLGLQGYGYTF. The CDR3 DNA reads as TGTGCCAGCAGCCGTTTGGGGCTCGGGCTGCAGGGCTATGGCTACACCTTC.

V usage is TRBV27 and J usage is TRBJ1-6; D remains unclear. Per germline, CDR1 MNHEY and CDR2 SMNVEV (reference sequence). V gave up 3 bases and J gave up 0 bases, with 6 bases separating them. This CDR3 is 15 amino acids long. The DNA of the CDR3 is TGTGCCAGCAGTTTCCGCCGCTCCTATAATTCACCCCTCCACTTT. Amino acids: CASSFRRSYNSPLHF.

The CDR3 DNA follows: TGTGCCAGCAGTTTATCGGGGGGAGTCACTGAAGCTTTCTTT. Encoded protein: CASSLSGGVTEAFF. The genes are TRBV27 and TRBJ1-1, with D maybe TRBD1 (5 bases). The V gene's germline CDR1 is MNHEY and CDR2 SMNVEV (reference sequence). This CDR3 is 14 amino acids long. V was clipped by 0 bases and J by 4 bases, with 9 bases between them.

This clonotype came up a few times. DNA for the CDR3: TGTGCCATCAGCGGCGGTCTGTATTCACCCCTCCACTTT. Residues: CAISGGLYSPLHF. This chain connects TRBV10-3 to TRBJ1-6; D gene ambiguous. Germline CDR1 reads ENHRY; CDR2 reads SYGVKD. CDR3 size: 13 residues. Between the trimmed V and J ends, which lost 6 bases and 8 bases, there was a span of 11 bases.

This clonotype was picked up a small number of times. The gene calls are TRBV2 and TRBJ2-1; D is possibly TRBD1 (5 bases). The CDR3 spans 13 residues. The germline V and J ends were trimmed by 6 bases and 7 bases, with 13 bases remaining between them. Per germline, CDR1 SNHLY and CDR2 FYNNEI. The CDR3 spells CASRDGAGNEQFF. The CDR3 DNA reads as TGTGCCAGCAGGGATGGGGCTGGAAATGAGCAGTTCTTC.

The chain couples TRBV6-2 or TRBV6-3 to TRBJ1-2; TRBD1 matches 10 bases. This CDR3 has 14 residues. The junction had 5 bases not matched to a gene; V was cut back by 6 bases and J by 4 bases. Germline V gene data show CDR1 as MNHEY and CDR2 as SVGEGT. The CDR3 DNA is TGTGCCAGCAGCCGAGGGACAGGGGTCTATGGCTACACCTTC. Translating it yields CASSRGTGVYGYTF.

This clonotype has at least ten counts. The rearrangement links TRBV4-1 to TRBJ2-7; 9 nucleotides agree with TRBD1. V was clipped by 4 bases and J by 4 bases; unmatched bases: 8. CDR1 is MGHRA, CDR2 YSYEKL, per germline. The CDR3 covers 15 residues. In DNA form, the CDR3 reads TGCGCCAGCAGCCTAAGCGGACAGGGGCGATACGAGCAGTACTTC. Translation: CASSLSGQGRYEQYF.

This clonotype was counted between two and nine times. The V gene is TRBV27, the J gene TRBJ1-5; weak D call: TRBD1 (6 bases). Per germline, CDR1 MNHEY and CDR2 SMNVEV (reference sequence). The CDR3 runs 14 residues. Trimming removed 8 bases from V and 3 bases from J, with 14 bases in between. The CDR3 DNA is TGTGCCAGCGCCGAGACAGGACTCAATCAGCCCCAGCATTTT. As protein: CASAETGLNQPQHF.

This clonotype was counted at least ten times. The CDR3: CASSLDRGSTDTQYF. The CDR3 bases are TGTGCCAGCAGTTTGGATAGGGGGAGCACAGATACGCAGTATTTT. The chain employs TRBV12-3 or TRBV12-4 and TRBJ2-3; D might be TRBD1 (6 bases). CDR3 length: 15 amino acids. With 3 bases removed from V and 0 bases from J, the gap between germline ends came to 10 bases.

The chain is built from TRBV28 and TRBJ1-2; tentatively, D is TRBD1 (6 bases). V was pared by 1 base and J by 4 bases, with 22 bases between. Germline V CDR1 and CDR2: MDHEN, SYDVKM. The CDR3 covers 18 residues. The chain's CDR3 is CASSLYTLRGQQSYGYTF. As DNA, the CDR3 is TGTGCCAGCAGTTTATATACGCTCAGGGGCCAGCAATCCTATGGCTACACCTTC.

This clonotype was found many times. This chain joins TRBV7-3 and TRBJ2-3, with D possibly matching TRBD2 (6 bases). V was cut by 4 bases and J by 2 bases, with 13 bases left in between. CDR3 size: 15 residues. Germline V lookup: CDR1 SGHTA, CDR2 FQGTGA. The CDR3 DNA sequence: TGTGCCAGCAGCTCCGTCCCGGGACTCACAGATACGCAGTATTTT. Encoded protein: CASSSVPGLTDTQYF.